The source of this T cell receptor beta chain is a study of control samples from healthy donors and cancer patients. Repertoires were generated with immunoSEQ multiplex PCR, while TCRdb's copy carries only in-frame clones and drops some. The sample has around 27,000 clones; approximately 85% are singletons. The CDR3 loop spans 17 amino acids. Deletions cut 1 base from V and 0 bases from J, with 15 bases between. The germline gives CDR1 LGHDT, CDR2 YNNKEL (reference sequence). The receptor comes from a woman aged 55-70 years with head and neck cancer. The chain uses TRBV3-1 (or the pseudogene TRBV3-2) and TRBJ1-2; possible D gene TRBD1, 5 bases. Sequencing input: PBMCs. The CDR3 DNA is TGTGCCAGCAGCCAAGCGGGGACCCGGGGAGCTAACTATGGCTACACCTTC. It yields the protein CASSQAGTRGANYGYTF.